The TCR beta chain described here comes from a study of response to subunit inactivated influenza vaccine. One entry per CDR3 protein, called by TCRdb with MiXCR from the RT-PCR reads. The sample contains 400,000 to 550,000 distinct CDR3 sequences, about 25% of which appear only once. Notes on the study in general: The authors offered the suggestion that each seasonal influenza vaccination recruits few new T cells.

As concerns this clonotype: Its target is unknown.

CDR3 length: 14 residues. The V gene lost 0 bases and the J gene lost 5 bases, with 10 bases spanning the gap. CDR1 and CDR2 (germline): DFQATT, SNEGSKA (reference sequence). The sequence derives from a man aged 45-60 years who received an inactivated influenza vaccine. The chain combines TRBV20-1 with TRBJ2-2, with D tentatively TRBD2 (6 bases). Sequencing was performed on CD4+ T cells sorted from PBMCs, taken 5 days after vaccination. The CDR3 DNA reads as TGCAGTGCTAGAGATCTGCGGGGAACCGGGGAGCTGTTTTTT. This encodes CSARDLRGTGELFF.